This entry lists 27 T cell receptor beta chains sequenced from one sample in a study of T cell repertoires in cytomegalovirus infection. TCRdb called the reads again in MiXCR, with one record for every CDR3 protein. The sample lists a few hundred thousand distinct CDR3 sequences; about 15% were seen once. Source material: CD8+ T cells from PBMCs. The receptors come from a human donor in good health (CMV status not recorded). Some clones in this sample may be carry-over from other donors' samples.

J is TRBJ1-5 and V is TRBV19, with TRBD1 matching over 10 bases. This CDR3 is built from 20 residues. The trim removed 0 bases at V and 0 bases at J, leaving 11 bases unmatched. Germline V lookup: CDR1 LNHDA, CDR2 SQIVND (reference sequence). CDR3 amino acids: CASSIDPDRGELPSNQPQHF. The DNA of the CDR3 is TGTGCCAGTAGTATAGACCCGGACAGGGGGGAACTACCTAGCAATCAGCCCCAGCATTTT.

This clonotype was seen ten or more times. The DNA for the CDR3 is TGTGCCAGCAGCCCGCGCTCGGGGGGTCCTTACAATGAGCAGTTCTTC. Translated, it gives CASSPRSGGPYNEQFF. The chain uses TRBV7-2 and TRBJ2-1; 7 bases are a match to TRBD2. Germline V gives CDR1 SGHTA, CDR2 FQGNSA. This CDR3 is 16 amino acids long. Trimming at V came to 5 bases and at J to 4 bases, leaving 11 bases not matched to a gene. Based on the CDR3 plus reference TRBV7-2 and TRBJ2-1, the full variable domain is GAGVSQSPSNKVTEKGKDVELRCDPISGHTALYWYRQSLGQGLEFLIYFQGNSAPDKSGLPSDRFSAERTGGSVSTLTIQRTQQEDSAVYLCASSPRSGGPYNEQFFGPGTRLTVL.

Ten or more counts support this clonotype. The chain joins TRBV11-2 to TRBJ2-7; D gene ambiguous. The ends were cut back, 8 bases at V and 6 bases at J, with 14 bases in the middle. This CDR3 has 12 amino acids. Germline assignment: CDR1 SGHAT and CDR2 FQNNGV. The CDR3 loop reads CASDGRVGEQYF. The CDR3 nucleotides read TGTGCCAGCGACGGTCGGGTTGGCGAGCAGTACTTC.

This clonotype was seen at least ten times. The chain combines TRBV7-6 with TRBJ2-3; no clear D gene. Germline V gene data show CDR1 as SGHVS and CDR2 as FNYEAQ. The CDR3 has 14 amino acids. The ends were cut back, 1 base at V and 6 bases at J, with 11 bases in the middle. CDR3 sequence reads: CASSLGLLQDTQYF. For the CDR3, the DNA is TGTGCCAGCAGCTTAGGTCTCCTCCAGGATACGCAGTATTTT.

This clonotype was recorded many times. J is TRBJ2-1 and V is TRBV12-3 or TRBV12-4; 12 bases are shared with TRBD2. Trimming cost V 4 bases and J 7 bases; bases outside gene matches: 8. The CDR3 has 16 residues. CDR3 DNA: TGTGCCAGCAGTTATCTAGCGGGGGGGGCAAGAAATGAGCAGTTCTTC. It specifies CASSYLAGGARNEQFF.

This clonotype has at least ten counts. This chain connects TRBV6-1 to TRBJ2-1; TRBD1 agrees at 7 bases. Trimming took 6 bases from V and 5 from J; bases not matched to a gene: 7. In germline, CDR1 is MNHNS, CDR2 SASEGT. The CDR3 is made up of 14 amino acids. CDR3 protein: CASRITGVDNEQFF. The CDR3 bases are TGTGCCAGCAGAATCACAGGGGTCGACAATGAGCAGTTCTTC.

This clonotype was seen many times. This chain connects TRBV7-8 to TRBJ2-7, with D unclear. V gave up 3 bases and J gave up 3 bases, with 6 bases separating them. This CDR3 has 12 amino acids. Germline loops: CDR1 SGHVS, CDR2 FQNEAQ. CDR3 in amino acids: CASSLLDYEQYF. Here the CDR3 DNA reads TGTGCCAGCAGCTTGCTCGACTACGAGCAGTACTTC.

There are a few counts of this clonotype. The chain has TRBV7-9 and TRBJ2-7; D may match TRBD1 or TRBD2 (7 bases each). This CDR3 comprises 14 residues. In germline, CDR1 is SEHNR, CDR2 FQNEAQ (reference sequence). The V gene lost 5 bases and the J gene lost 5 bases, with 16 bases spanning the gap. CDR3 nucleotide sequence: TGTGCCAGCAGCCTCGACAGGGCGGGGGACGAGCAGTACTTC. It codes for CASSLDRAGDEQYF. Full variable domain (rest looked up from reference TRBV7-9 and TRBJ2-7): DTGVSQNPRHKITKRGQNVTFRCDPISEHNRLYWYRQTLGQGPEFLTYFQNEAQLEKSRLLSDRFSAERPKGSFSTLEIQRTEQGDSAMYLCASSLDRAGDEQYFGPGTRLTVT.

V is TRBV11-2 and J is TRBJ2-5; TRBD2 might be the D (6 bases). V shed 8 bases and J shed 2 bases, with 9 bases lying between them. The length of the CDR3 is 12 residues. Per the germline V gene, CDR1 is SGHAT and CDR2 is FQNNGV. The CDR3 DNA is TGTGCCAGCGAGGGGACTCAAGAGACCCAGTACTTC. This encodes CASEGTQETQYF.

The chain uses TRBV20-1 and TRBJ1-5, with no clear D. V was shortened by 6 bases and J by 3 bases, with 21 bases between the two germline ends. Germline V gene lookup returns CDR1 DFQATT and CDR2 SNEGSKA (reference sequence). The CDR3 is 16 residues long. The CDR3 protein is CSAESREGPDNQPQHF. The CDR3 DNA sequence: TGCAGTGCCGAGTCTCGAGAGGGTCCTGACAATCAGCCCCAGCATTTT.

This clonotype was seen ten or more times. V is TRBV6-5 and J is TRBJ1-1, with 7 bases identical to TRBD1. Germline V gene data show CDR1 as MNHEY and CDR2 as SVGAGI. CDR3 size: 12 residues. Trimming cost V 6 bases and J 5 bases; bases outside gene matches: 3. CDR3 DNA: TGTGCCAGCAGAGCAGGGGGAACTGAAGCTTTCTTT. This codes for CASRAGGTEAFF.

Only a few counts were recorded for this clonotype. The rearrangement joins TRBV5-4 to TRBJ2-7; no reliable D call. The CDR3 runs to 14 residues. Per the germline V gene, CDR1 is SGHNT and CDR2 is YYREEE (reference sequence). V was pared by 0 bases and J by 4 bases, with 11 bases between. The CDR3 reads CASSLGPFSYEQYF. The CDR3, as DNA: TGTGCCAGCAGCTTGGGACCGTTCAGTTACGAGCAGTACTTC. Full variable domain (outside the CDR3, taken from reference TRBV5-4 and TRBJ2-7): ETGVTQSPTHLIKTRGQQVTLRCSSQSGHNTVSWYQQALGQGPQFIFQYYREEENGRGNFPPRFSGLQFPNYSSELNVNALELDDSALYLCASSLGPFSYEQYFGPGTRLTVT.

This clonotype showed up many times. The V gene is TRBV12-3 or TRBV12-4, the J gene TRBJ1-6; D is unclear. The CDR3 extends over 16 amino acids. V was shortened by 3 bases and J by 10 bases, with 19 bases between the two germline ends. CDR3 amino acids: CASSFNRVPSKSPLHF. CDR3 coding DNA: TGTGCCAGCAGTTTTAACCGGGTGCCGTCTAAGTCACCCCTCCACTTT.

This clonotype was seen a few times. The V gene is TRBV7-2, the J gene TRBJ1-1, with D perhaps TRBD1 (5 bases). The V end was cut by 3 bases, the J end by 11 bases, with 7 bases between. There are 10 residues in the CDR3. Germline CDR1 and CDR2: SGHTA and FQGNSA. CDR3 in amino acids: CASSFGGAFF. The CDR3 nucleotides read TGTGCCAGCAGCTTCGGGGGGGCTTTCTTT. Together with reference TRBV7-2 and TRBJ1-1, the CDR3 gives the full variable domain: GAGVSQSPSNKVTEKGKDVELRCDPISGHTALYWYRQSLGQGLEFLIYFQGNSAPDKSGLPSDRFSAERTGGSVSTLTIQRTQQEDSAVYLCASSFGGAFFGQGTRLTVV.

This clonotype has at least ten counts. The chain carries TRBV6-2 or TRBV6-3 and TRBJ2-1, with 9 bases fitting TRBD2. The germline gives CDR1 MNHEY, CDR2 SVGEGT. CDR3 size: 18 residues. After removal of 7 bases from V and 3 bases from J, the junction contained 16 bases not matched to a gene. CDR3 coding DNA: TGTGCCAGCACCGACCAGGGTAGCGGGGGTCCTGACTACAATGAGCAGTTCTTC. It is translated as CASTDQGSGGPDYNEQFF.

This clonotype showed up many times. The chain has TRBV2 and TRBJ2-6; the D gene could be TRBD1 or TRBD2 (5 bases each). Between the trimmed V and J ends, which lost 6 bases and 4 bases, there was a span of 13 bases. Germline V gives CDR1 SNHLY, CDR2 FYNNEI. There are 15 residues in the CDR3. The CDR3 is CASRWSEGGANVLTF. The CDR3 DNA is TGTGCCAGCAGGTGGAGCGAGGGGGGGGCCAACGTCCTGACTTTC.

This clonotype was found a few times. The rearrangement links TRBV7-6 to TRBJ2-5, with 7 bases that match TRBD1. J lost 2 bases, V lost 4 bases, and 4 bases had no gene match. The CDR3 is 14 residues long. From germline, CDR1 is SGHVS and CDR2 FNYEAQ. In nucleotides, the CDR3 is TGTGCCAGCAGCTCGGACAGGATACAAGAGACCCAGTACTTC. It translates to CASSSDRIQETQYF. The full variable domain, its missing parts supplied by reference TRBV7-6 and TRBJ2-5, is GAGVSQSPRYKVTKRGQDVALRCDPISGHVSLYWYRQALGQGPEFLTYFNYEAQQDKSGLPNDRFSAERPEGSISTLTIQRTEQRDSAMYRCASSSDRIQETQYFGPGTRLLVL.

The chain uses TRBV5-1 and TRBJ2-7, with unresolved D. The CDR3 extends over 14 amino acids. Trimming shortened V by 1 base and J by 3 bases, and 11 bases separated the two germline ends. Germline V gene lookup returns CDR1 SGHRS and CDR2 YFSETQ. The CDR3 DNA reads TGCGCCAGCAGCTTGTCCGGTCGCGGCTACGAGCAGTACTTC. Its translation is CASSLSGRGYEQYF. Filled out from reference TRBV5-1 and TRBJ2-7, the complete variable domain reads KAGVTQTPRYLIKTRGQQVTLSCSPISGHRSVSWYQQTPGQGLQFLFEYFSETQRNKGNFPGRFSGRQFSNSRSEMNVSTLELGDSALYLCASSLSGRGYEQYFGPGTRLTVT.

This clonotype was detected a few times. The chain employs TRBV28 and TRBJ2-7; 8 nucleotides align to TRBD1. V was clipped by 3 bases and J by 1 base; unmatched bases: 2. The CDR3 is made up of 14 amino acids. Looked up from germline, CDR1 is MDHEN and CDR2 is SYDVKM. The CDR3 coding sequence is TGTGCCAGCAGTTTTCGGACAGGGTCCTACGAGCAGTACTTC. Its protein product is CASSFRTGSYEQYF.

This clonotype was observed at least ten times. The gene calls are TRBV7-9 and TRBJ2-1, with D unresolved. CDR1 is SEHNR and CDR2 is FQNEAQ in the germline V gene (reference sequence). This CDR3 region has 13 residues. Trimming removed 3 bases at V and 6 bases at J, with 9 bases between. CDR3 DNA: TGTGCCAGCAGCTTCTCGGGTTTCAATGAGCAGTTCTTC. This codes for CASSFSGFNEQFF. The full variable domain, its missing parts supplied by reference TRBV7-9 and TRBJ2-1, is DTGVSQNPRHKITKRGQNVTFRCDPISEHNRLYWYRQTLGQGPEFLTYFQNEAQLEKSRLLSDRFSAERPKGSFSTLEIQRTEQGDSAMYLCASSFSGFNEQFFGPGTRLTVL.

The V gene is TRBV6-1, the J gene TRBJ1-5; D is ambiguous. The CDR3 is made up of 14 amino acids. Trimming cost V 6 bases and J 2 bases, with 11 bases left between them. The V gene's germline CDR1 is MNHNS and CDR2 SASEGT. The CDR3 sequence is CASSFRHGNQPQHF. The DNA of the CDR3 is TGTGCCAGCAGCTTCCGACACGGCAATCAGCCCCAGCATTTT.

This chain joins TRBV18 and TRBJ1-2; D remains ambiguous. This CDR3 spans 17 amino acids. The V gene's germline CDR1 is KGHSH and CDR2 LQKENI. Between the trimmed V and J ends, which lost 3 bases and 7 bases, there was a span of 24 bases. CDR3 loop: CASSPTHEGGNIGGYTF. CDR3 in DNA: TGTGCCAGCTCACCGACACATGAGGGAGGAAATATAGGTGGCTACACCTTC.

Only a few counts were recorded for this clonotype. DNA for the CDR3: TGTGCCAGCAGTGACGTTTCAGGTGACCACTACGAGCAGTACTTC. Its translation: CASSDVSGDHYEQYF. The chain joins TRBV2 to TRBJ2-7; no clear D gene. V shed 3 bases and J shed 3 bases, with 15 bases lying between them. The CDR3 has 15 amino acids. CDR1 and CDR2 from the germline V gene are SNHLY and FYNNEI.

This clonotype was counted many times. The V call is TRBV7-9, the J call TRBJ2-2; D not certain. The CDR3 extends over 10 amino acids. Trimming pared 6 bases from V and 5 bases from J, leaving 1 base between. Germline CDR1 reads SEHNR; CDR2 reads FQNEAQ (reference sequence). For the CDR3, the DNA is TGTGCCAGCAGAACCGGGGAGCTGTTTTTT. Translated, it gives CASRTGELFF.

The genes are TRBV7-6 and TRBJ2-7, with D unclear. Trimming took off 5 bases at V and 0 bases at J, with 11 bases between the two ends. CDR3 length equals 14 residues. Germline assignment: CDR1 SGHVS and CDR2 FNYEAQ. The CDR3 region is CASSPAAASYEQYF. The CDR3 DNA reads as TGTGCCAGCAGCCCCGCCGCCGCCTCCTACGAGCAGTACTTC. Based on the CDR3 plus reference TRBV7-6 and TRBJ2-7, the full variable domain is GAGVSQSPRYKVTKRGQDVALRCDPISGHVSLYWYRQALGQGPEFLTYFNYEAQQDKSGLPNDRFSAERPEGSISTLTIQRTEQRDSAMYRCASSPAAASYEQYFGPGTRLTVT.

This clonotype showed up just a few times. The rearrangement joins TRBV7-9 to TRBJ2-3; D ambiguous. The CDR3 is 15 amino acids. V lost 0 bases to trimming and J lost 2 bases, with 9 bases between them. The germline CDR1 and CDR2 sequences are SEHNR and FQNEAQ (reference sequence). CDR3 sequence reads: CASSLALQPTDTQYF. CDR3 bases: TGTGCCAGCAGCTTAGCCCTACAACCCACAGATACGCAGTATTTT.

This clonotype appeared many times. The J gene is TRBJ1-2, the V gene TRBV18, with D unclear. The CDR3 loop spans 16 amino acids. Germline V gene data show CDR1 as KGHSH and CDR2 as LQKENI. The V end was cut by 0 bases, the J end by 7 bases, with 18 bases between. The CDR3 DNA reads TGTGCCAGCTCACCACCGAGAGGAGTTATCTCGGGTGGCTACACCTTC. Translated, it gives CASSPPRGVISGGYTF. Based on the CDR3 plus reference TRBV18 and TRBJ1-2, the full variable domain is NAGVMQNPRHLVRRRGQEARLRCSPMKGHSHVYWYRQLPEEGLKFMVYLQKENIIDESGMPKERFSAEFPKEGPSILRIQQVVRGDSAAYFCASSPPRGVISGGYTFGSGTRLTVV.